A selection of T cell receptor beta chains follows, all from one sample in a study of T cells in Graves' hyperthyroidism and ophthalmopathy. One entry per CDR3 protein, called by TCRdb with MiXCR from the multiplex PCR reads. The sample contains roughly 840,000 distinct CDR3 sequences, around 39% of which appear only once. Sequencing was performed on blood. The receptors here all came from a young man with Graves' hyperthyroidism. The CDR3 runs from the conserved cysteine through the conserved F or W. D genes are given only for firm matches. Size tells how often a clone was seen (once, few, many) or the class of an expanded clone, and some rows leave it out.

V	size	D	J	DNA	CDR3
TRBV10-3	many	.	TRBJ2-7	TGTGCCATCAGCGGGTTTGGTGGGACCGAACTCTACGAGCAGTACTTC	CAISGFGGTELYEQYF
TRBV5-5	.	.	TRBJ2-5	TGTGCCAGCAGCGACGGGACGACATCATCCGGGGAGACCCAGTACTTC	CASSDGTTSSGETQYF
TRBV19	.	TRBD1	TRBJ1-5	TGTGCCAGCAGGGGGTACAGGGGTTATCAGCCCCAGCATTTT	CASRGYRGYQPQHF
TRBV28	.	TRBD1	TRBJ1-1	TGTGCCAGCAGTTTCAGGGGGTCGCAGAACACTGAAGCTTTCTTT	CASSFRGSQNTEAFF
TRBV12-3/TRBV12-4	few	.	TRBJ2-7	TGTGCCAGCAGTATAGGGCCGGTGACCTACGAGCAGTACTTC	CASSIGPVTYEQYF
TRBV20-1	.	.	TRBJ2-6	TGCAGTGCTAGAAGGACAGGGGCCAACGTCCTGACTTTC	CSARRTGANVLTF
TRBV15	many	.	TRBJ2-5	TGTGCCACCAGCCCAGGGGACGGGGAGACCCAGTACTTC	CATSPGDGETQYF
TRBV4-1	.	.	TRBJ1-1	TGCGCCAGCAGCCAAGTGAGTAGGGGAGGCACTGAAGCTTTCTTT	CASSQVSRGGTEAFF
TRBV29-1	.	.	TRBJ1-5	TGCAGCGGGGGCCTCGGGGGCGCGCAGCCCCAGCATTTT	CSGGLGGAQPQHF
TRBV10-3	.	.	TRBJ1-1	TGTGCCATCAGTCCCAGCTATGGCGACACTGAAGCTTTCTTT	CAISPSYGDTEAFF
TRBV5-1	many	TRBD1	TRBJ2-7	TGTGCCAGCAGCCCCGGGACAGGTCCCTACGAGCAGTACTTC	CASSPGTGPYEQYF
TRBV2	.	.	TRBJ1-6	TGTGCCAGCTCAGCAGGGACTCAGGATTCACCCCTCCACTTT	CASSAGTQDSPLHF
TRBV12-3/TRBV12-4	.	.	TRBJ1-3	TGTGCCAGCACCACGGCGGCTGGAAACACCATATATTTT	CASTTAAGNTIYF
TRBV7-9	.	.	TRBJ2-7	TGTGCCAGCAGCTTCGGATTCAGCAGTTACGAGCAGTACTTC	CASSFGFSSYEQYF
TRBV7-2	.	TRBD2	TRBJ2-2	TGTGCCAGCAGCTCCCCTAGCGGGATTCGGGAGCTGTTTTTT	CASSSPSGIRELFF
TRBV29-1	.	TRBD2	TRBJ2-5	TGCAGCGACAGGACCGGGAGGAGGGGAGAGACCCAGTACTTC	CSDRTGRRGETQYF
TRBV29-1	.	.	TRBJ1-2	TGCAGCGTTGAACAGGGAAGCTATGGCTACACCTTC	CSVEQGSYGYTF
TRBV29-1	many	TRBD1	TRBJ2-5	TGCAGCGTTGCCCCTGCACTAGGGGACAGGGAAGAGACCCAGTACTTC	CSVAPALGDREETQYF
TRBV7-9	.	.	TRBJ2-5	TGTGCCAGCAGCTACCAAGAGGGGACCCAGTACTTC	CASSYQEGTQYF
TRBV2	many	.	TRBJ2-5	TGTGCCAGCAGTGAAGCGGGGTTCACCCAGTACTTC	CASSEAGFTQYF
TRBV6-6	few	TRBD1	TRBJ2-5	TGTGCCAGCACCATCCTAACCTTGGACAGGGCAGAGACCCAGTACTTC	CASTILTLDRAETQYF
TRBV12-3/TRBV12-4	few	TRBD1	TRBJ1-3	TGTGCCAGCAGTCCCGGGACAGGGAATAGAAGAGGTGGAAACACCATATATTTT	CASSPGTGNRRGGNTIYF